This T cell receptor (beta chain) was sequenced for a study of Ad26.COV2.S vaccination and SARS-CoV-2 variants. The overall study: Ad26.COV2.S arm of COV1001 included the donor.

Treatment of the sample: over 15 received Ad26.COV2.S at low or high dose, single or two shots; five or six received placebo; per-sample allocation not given. Each sample was drawn 63 days after the first injection (of vaccine or placebo). Clones were read by immunoSEQ multiplex PCR, and TCRdb kept only the in-frame ones, dropping some. The sample includes about 350,000 clones, around nine tenths of them seen just once. This CDR3 contains 16 residues. Trimming left V 0 bases short and J 1 base short, with 11 bases between. Germline V CDR1 and CDR2: LNHDA, SQIVND (reference sequence). V and J are TRBV19 and TRBJ2-3; D could derive from TRBD1 or TRBD2 (6 bases each). The sequence derives from a person aged 18-60 years who received the Ad26.COV2.S COVID-19 vaccine or a placebo. The sequencing used peripheral blood, collected in a trial of Ad26.COV2.S vaccine versus placebo. The DNA of the CDR3 is TGTGCCAGTAGTATAGATCGGGGGCAGGGCACAGATACGCAGTATTTT. It encodes CASSIDRGQGTDTQYF.